This T cell receptor beta chain stems from a study of radiotherapy plus CTLA-4 blockade in lung cancer. Study information: Objective responses were seen in 18% of patients, disease control in around 31%.

A word on this clone: Its antigen remains unknown.

J was trimmed by 13 bases and V by 5 bases; bases with no gene match: 7. The CDR3 runs 13 residues. Germline CDR1 is SNHLY and CDR2 is FYNNEI. General observations from the study: According to reports, early shifts in blood T cell clones, alongside interferon-beta, forecast response most accurately.

Data came from immunoSEQ multiplex PCR; TCRdb stores just in-frame clones and leaves some out. Of tens of thousands of clones in the sample, around 77% were seen once. The material sequenced was peripheral blood, taken from a patient treated with radiotherapy plus ipilimumab. This receptor was obtained from a human donor with non-small cell lung cancer whose response to radiotherapy plus ipilimumab could not be evaluated. V usage is TRBV2 and J usage is TRBJ2-1; 11 positions match TRBD2. DNA of the CDR3: TGTGCCAGCAGTTCTCATCTAGCGGGAGGTCAGTTCTTC. It codes for CASSSHLAGGQFF.